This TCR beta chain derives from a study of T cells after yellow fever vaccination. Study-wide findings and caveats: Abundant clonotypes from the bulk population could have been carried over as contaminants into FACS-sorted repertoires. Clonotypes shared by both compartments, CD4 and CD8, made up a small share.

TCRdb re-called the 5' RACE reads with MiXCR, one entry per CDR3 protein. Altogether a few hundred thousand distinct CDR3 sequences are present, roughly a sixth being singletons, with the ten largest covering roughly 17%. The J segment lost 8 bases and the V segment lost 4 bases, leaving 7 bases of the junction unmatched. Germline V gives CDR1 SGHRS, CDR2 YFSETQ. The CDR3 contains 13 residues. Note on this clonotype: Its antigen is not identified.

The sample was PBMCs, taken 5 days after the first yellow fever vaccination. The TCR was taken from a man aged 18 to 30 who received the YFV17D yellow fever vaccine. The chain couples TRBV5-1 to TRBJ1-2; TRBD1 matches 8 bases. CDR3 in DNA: TGCGCCAGCAGCCAGGACAGGGTTGAGGGCTACACCTTC. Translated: CASSQDRVEGYTF.